The clone carrying this T cell receptor (beta chain) was detected ten times or more. The antigen is not known. TCRdb itself ran the 5' RACE reads through MiXCR, one entry per CDR3 protein. The table lists over 250,000 distinct CDR3 sequences, just under 9.5% of them singletons. This sample is part of a study of identical twins. Study-level results: Excess sharing between twins was weaker in beta out-of-frame sequences.

Germline V gene data show CDR1 as LGHNA and CDR2 as YNFKEQ. The germline V and J ends were trimmed by 0 bases and 3 bases, with 6 bases remaining between them. This CDR3 is 13 amino acids long. The same specimen was also included in a second study, on yellow fever vaccine responses in identical twins.

This clonotype originated in a young woman in good health. The gene calls are TRBV4-2 and TRBJ2-7, with D tentatively TRBD1 or TRBD2 (5 bases each). The sample was CD8+ T cells sorted from blood. CDR3 protein: CASSQEGVYEQYF. CDR3 DNA sequence: TGTGCCAGCAGCCAAGAGGGGGTCTACGAGCAGTACTTC.